These 30 T cell receptor beta chains were all obtained from the same sample, sequenced in a study of OX40 agonist ivuxolimab in advanced cancers. Only in-frame clones appear in the TCRdb table, and some are missing; sequencing was by immunoSEQ multiplex PCR. The sample carries approximately 66,000 clones, around 85% recorded once. The starting material was CD4+ or CD8+ T cells sorted from blood, obtained in a trial of the OX40 agonist ivuxolimab. The origin of the receptors is an adult with an advanced solid tumor such as melanoma, head and neck, liver or kidney cancer.

The rearrangement joins TRBV5-6 to TRBJ2-1; maybe TRBD1 (6 bases). Trimming removed 0 bases at V and 8 bases at J, with 9 bases between. Germline V gene data show CDR1 as SGHDT and CDR2 as YYEEEE. The CDR3 totals 13 residues. CDR3 bases: TGTGCCAGCAGCTTGGTCCCAGGGGATGAGCAGTTCTTC. This sequence encodes CASSLVPGDEQFF.

The gene calls are TRBV19 and TRBJ1-5; 9 bases align to TRBD1. From germline, CDR1 is LNHDA and CDR2 SQIVND (reference sequence). CDR3 length equals 13 residues. V gave up 8 bases and J gave up 6 bases; unmatched junction bases: 5. CDR3 nucleotide sequence: TGTGCCAGTCAAGACAGGGGGACTCAGCCCCAGCATTTT. It translates to CASQDRGTQPQHF.

This chain connects TRBV19 to TRBJ2-7; D call uncertain. The CDR3 totals 12 residues. The V gene's germline CDR1 is LNHDA and CDR2 SQIVND (reference sequence). V was shortened by 7 bases and J by 3 bases, with 10 bases between the two germline ends. The CDR3 coding sequence is TGTGCCAGTACCGGACCTTACTACGAGCAGTACTTC. Residues: CASTGPYYEQYF.

The V and J genes are TRBV5-1 and TRBJ1-6; no clear D. This CDR3 has 17 residues. Trimming shortened V by 3 bases and J by 0 bases, and 13 bases separated the two germline ends. Germline lookup yields CDR1 SGHRS and CDR2 YFSETQ. The CDR3 DNA reads as TGCGCCAGCAGCTCGCGGGGTGTTGGCTCCTATAATTCACCCCTCCACTTT. Amino acids: CASSSRGVGSYNSPLHF. Filled out from reference TRBV5-1 and TRBJ1-6, the complete variable domain reads KAGVTQTPRYLIKTRGQQVTLSCSPISGHRSVSWYQQTPGQGLQFLFEYFSETQRNKGNFPGRFSGRQFSNSRSEMNVSTLELGDSALYLCASSSRGVGSYNSPLHFGNGTRLTVT.

V is TRBV5-1 and J is TRBJ2-5; D is tentatively TRBD1 or TRBD2 (6 bases each). V was trimmed by 0 bases and J by 5 bases, leaving 20 bases between them. CDR3 length: 17 amino acids. Germline lookup yields CDR1 SGHRS and CDR2 YFSETQ. The CDR3, as DNA: TGCGCCAGCAGCTTGGGGTTGTCGGGGGCTTCGGGGGAGACCCAGTACTTC. Translating gives CASSLGLSGASGETQYF.

V usage is TRBV10-3 and J usage is TRBJ2-2; D possibly corresponds to TRBD1 (6 bases). The length of the CDR3 is 14 residues. Germline loops: CDR1 ENHRY, CDR2 SYGVKD. Trimming left V 2 bases short and J 7 bases short, with 11 bases between. The CDR3 nucleotides are TGTGCCATCAGTGAGGGCCAGGGGAACGGGGAGCTGTTTTTT. This translates into CAISEGQGNGELFF.

The chain is built from TRBV6-5 and TRBJ1-2, with 8 bases aligning to TRBD1. Germline CDR1 reads MNHEY; CDR2 reads SVGAGI. V shed 6 bases, J shed 2 bases, and the junction held 5 bases outside the gene matches. The CDR3 sequence is 14 residues long. For the CDR3, the DNA is TGTGCCAGCAGAGGACAGGGAAAAAACTATGGCTACACCTTC. The encoded protein is CASRGQGKNYGYTF.

CDR3 bases: TGTGCCAGCAGCTTAACATATACAGGGGGGACCCAGTACTTC. Protein: CASSLTYTGGTQYF. The chain joins TRBV7-2 to TRBJ2-5; the match to TRBD1 covers 8 bases. J was trimmed by 7 bases and V by 2 bases; bases with no gene match: 6. The CDR3 extends over 14 amino acids. Germline V gene sequence: CDR1 SGHTA, CDR2 FQGNSA. Based on the CDR3 plus reference TRBV7-2 and TRBJ2-5, the full variable domain is GAGVSQSPSNKVTEKGKDVELRCDPISGHTALYWYRQSLGQGLEFLIYFQGNSAPDKSGLPSDRFSAERTGGSVSTLTIQRTQQEDSAVYLCASSLTYTGGTQYFGPGTRLLVL.

The V call is TRBV7-2, the J call TRBJ2-5, with TRBD2 as a possible D gene (7 bases). The CDR3 is made up of 15 amino acids. The V gene's germline CDR1 is SGHTA and CDR2 FQGNSA. V lost 5 bases and J lost 4, with 17 bases in between. CDR3 in amino acids: CASSQGGAGGETQYF. In DNA form, the CDR3 reads TGTGCCAGCAGCCAAGGGGGGGCCGGGGGAGAGACCCAGTACTTC.

The rearrangement joins TRBV7-8 to TRBJ2-7, with TRBD1 matching over 9 bases. The germline gives CDR1 SGHVS, CDR2 FQNEAQ. J lost 2 bases, V lost 1 base, and 18 bases had no gene match. The CDR3 has 20 amino acids. The DNA of the CDR3 is TGTGCCAGCAGCTTAGGACCCGCCGGGACAGGGTCCGGGAACCCCTACGAGCAGTACTTC. This encodes CASSLGPAGTGSGNPYEQYF.

CDR3: CASSKDPTNEKLFF. For the CDR3, the DNA is TGTGCCAGTAGTAAGGATCCGACTAATGAAAAACTGTTTTTT. The chain recombines TRBV19 with TRBJ1-4; D remains ambiguous. The CDR3 consists of 14 residues. Germline CDR1 is LNHDA and CDR2 is SQIVND (reference sequence). The germline V and J ends were trimmed by 4 bases and 2 bases, with 8 bases remaining between them.

The J gene is TRBJ2-2, the V gene TRBV10-1; TRBD1 agrees at 7 bases. CDR1 is WNHNN, CDR2 SYGVQD, per germline (reference sequence). The V segment lost 9 bases and the J segment 0 bases; nucleotides outside the gene matches: 10. CDR3 length: 16 residues. In DNA form, the CDR3 reads TGCGCCAGTGCCCGGGACAGACCTTCGAACACCGGGGAGCTGTTTTTT. This codes for CASARDRPSNTGELFF.

The chain carries TRBV14 and TRBJ1-1; D might be TRBD1 (5 bases). CDR3 length: 14 residues. Trimming left V 4 bases short and J 4 bases short, with 13 bases between. The germline gives CDR1 SGHDN, CDR2 FVKESK. CDR3 sequence reads: CASSPRDFGTEAFF. CDR3 DNA sequence: TGTGCCAGCAGCCCCAGGGATTTTGGCACTGAAGCTTTCTTT.

The genes are TRBV19 and TRBJ2-6; 10 nucleotides agree with TRBD1. The ends lost 5 bases at V and 2 bases at J; junction bases unmatched: 6. The CDR3 spans 17 residues. Germline loops: CDR1 LNHDA, CDR2 SQIVND (reference sequence). The CDR3 bases are TGTGCCAGTAGTTTGGGACAGGGGTTAACTGGGGCCAACGTCCTGACTTTC. Amino acid sequence: CASSLGQGLTGANVLTF.

The chain is built from TRBV20-1 and TRBJ2-7; possible D gene TRBD2, 5 bases. From germline, CDR1 is DFQATT and CDR2 SNEGSKA (reference sequence). CDR3 length equals 11 residues. The germline V and J ends were trimmed by 2 bases and 7 bases, with 9 bases remaining between them. The CDR3 is CSARRTGEQYF. CDR3 in DNA: TGCAGTGCTAGAAGGACGGGGGAGCAGTACTTC.

The chain links TRBV30 to TRBJ2-5, with TRBD1 identical over 7 bases. The CDR3 loop spans 14 amino acids. Losses at the gene ends were 2 bases for V and 0 bases for J; bases not matched to a gene: 3. Germline CDR1 GTSNPN, CDR2 SVGIG (reference sequence). The CDR3 bases are TGTGCCTGGAGTAAGGACAGGAACCAAGAGACCCAGTACTTC. This sequence encodes CAWSKDRNQETQYF.

This sequence joins TRBV6-1 and TRBJ2-5, with a weak D call TRBD1 (6 bases). The ends were cut back, 4 bases at V and 2 bases at J, with 14 bases in the middle. This CDR3 is built from 15 residues. Germline-derived CDR1 and CDR2 are MNHNS and SASEGT. Written as DNA, the CDR3 is TGTGCCAGCAGTGGGGGTTTAGGGGGTCAAGAGACCCAGTACTTC. It yields the protein CASSGGLGGQETQYF.

On this clone: Different DNA sequences within this sample yield the same CDR3. The genes are TRBV7-2 and TRBJ1-4; D gene unclear. Germline V gene sequence: CDR1 SGHTA, CDR2 FQGNSA. The ends were cut back, 1 base at V and 8 bases at J, with 14 bases in the middle. The CDR3 length is 15 residues. The CDR3 reads CASSLVGGRGEKLFF. In DNA, the CDR3 is TGTGCCAGCAGCTTAGTGGGAGGGCGAGGCGAAAAACTGTTTTTT.

V is TRBV11-3 and J is TRBJ1-1; D unresolved. The CDR3 has 14 residues. The V end lost 0 bases, the J end lost 3 bases, and 8 bases lay between the germline ends. Looked up from germline, CDR1 is SGHNT and CDR2 is YENEEA. CDR3 nucleotides: TGTGCCAGCAGCTTAGATAACCCGGACACTGAAGCTTTCTTT. Translating it yields CASSLDNPDTEAFF.

CDR3 region: CASSSTTVYNEQFF. CDR3 DNA: TGTGCCAGCAGCTCAACGACAGTCTACAATGAGCAGTTCTTC. The V gene is TRBV7-2, the J gene TRBJ2-1; TRBD1 is a possible D gene (5 bases). Germline CDR1 SGHTA, CDR2 FQGNSA. The V end lost 4 bases, the J end lost 3 bases, and 10 bases lay between the germline ends. The CDR3 length is 14 residues.

V and J are TRBV18 and TRBJ1-6, with D uncertain. Germline V gene lookup returns CDR1 KGHSH and CDR2 LQKENI. The CDR3 runs 16 residues. Trimming shortened V by 2 bases and J by 8 bases, and 16 bases separated the two germline ends. In DNA, the CDR3 is TGTGCCAGCTCACCAGTAGGGCCCTTTGGGGATTCACCCCTCCACTTT. Protein product: CASSPVGPFGDSPLHF.

There are a few counts of this clone. This chain uses TRBV19 with TRBJ2-1, with 10 bases fitting TRBD1. With 8 bases clipped from V and 7 bases from J, the junction kept 8 bases outside the gene matches. CDR3 length equals 14 residues. Germline V gives CDR1 LNHDA, CDR2 SQIVND (reference sequence). The CDR3: CASRGDRGKNEQFF. The CDR3 DNA sequence: TGTGCCAGTCGGGGGGACAGGGGTAAGAATGAGCAGTTCTTC. The entire variable domain, with the rest obtained from reference TRBV19 and TRBJ2-1, is as follows: DGGITQSPKYLFRKEGQNVTLSCEQNLNHDAMYWYRQDPGQGLRLIYYSQIVNDFQKGDIAEGYSVSREKKESFPLTVTSAQKNPTAFYLCASRGDRGKNEQFFGPGTRLTVL.

The V gene is TRBV19, the J gene TRBJ2-7; TRBD2 aligns across 9 bases. Per the germline V gene, CDR1 is LNHDA and CDR2 is SQIVND (reference sequence). This CDR3 comprises 13 residues. With 11 bases clipped from V and 6 bases from J, the junction kept 11 bases outside the gene matches. The CDR3, as DNA: TGTGCCCCACAGGGACTAGCTGGGTGCGAGCAGTACTTC. It codes for CAPQGLAGCEQYF.

This clone was seen a handful of times. This chain links TRBV6-6 with TRBJ1-6; weak D call: TRBD1 (5 bases). Trimming pared 7 bases from V and 11 bases from J, leaving 15 bases between. This CDR3 contains 13 residues. CDR1 and CDR2 (germline): MNHNY, SVGAGI (reference sequence). CDR3 sequence: CASIAGQGPPLHF. The CDR3 DNA reads as TGTGCCAGCATCGCTGGTCAGGGCCCACCCCTCCACTTT.

The chain combines TRBV7-2 with TRBJ2-5; D is undetermined. CDR3 length equals 13 residues. V lost 5 bases to trimming and J lost 4 bases, with 11 bases between them. Germline CDR1 reads SGHTA; CDR2 reads FQGNSA. CDR3 sequence: CASSLPRRETQYF. CDR3 sequence (DNA): TGTGCCAGCAGCCTCCCGAGGCGAGAGACCCAGTACTTC.

The rearrangement uses TRBV9 and TRBJ2-5; no reliable D call. The CDR3 is 14 amino acids. In germline, CDR1 is SGDLS, CDR2 YYNGEE. Trimming cost V 0 bases and J 1 base, with 7 bases left between them. This CDR3 reads CASSVDLVQETQYF. The CDR3 DNA reads TGTGCCAGCAGCGTAGATTTAGTCCAAGAGACCCAGTACTTC.

The genes are TRBV14 and TRBJ2-1, with TRBD1 matching 7 bases. The CDR3 covers 13 residues. V shed 4 bases, J shed 6 bases, and the junction held 3 bases outside the gene matches. Germline V lookup: CDR1 SGHDN, CDR2 FVKESK. CDR3 nucleotides: TGTGCCAGCAGCCGAACAGGGGTCAATGAGCAGTTCTTC. Amino acid sequence: CASSRTGVNEQFF.

The genes are TRBV6-1 and TRBJ1-5; D is perhaps TRBD1 (6 bases). The CDR3 spans 13 residues. Germline CDR1 MNHNS, CDR2 SASEGT. Trimming removed 6 bases from V and 7 bases from J, with 13 bases in between. The CDR3 sequence is CASSPQGSQPQHF. The CDR3 bases are TGTGCCAGCAGCCCCCAGGGGAGCCAGCCCCAGCATTTT.

The chain uses TRBV6-1 and TRBJ2-5; a possible D gene is TRBD1 (5 bases). V shed 1 base and J shed 4 bases, with 13 bases lying between them. Germline V gene data show CDR1 as MNHNS and CDR2 as SASEGT. The CDR3 has 15 residues. CDR3 nucleotide sequence: TGTGCCAGCAGTGAAGGACGGCAGGGAATAGAGACCCAGTACTTC. It encodes CASSEGRQGIETQYF.

This chain uses TRBV2 with TRBJ2-3; the D gene is possibly TRBD1 (6 bases). Trimming stripped 8 bases from V and 0 bases from J, with 6 bases between. In germline, CDR1 is SNHLY, CDR2 FYNNEI. The CDR3 loop spans 12 amino acids. The CDR3, as DNA: TGTGCCAGCGGGGGCAGCACAGATACGCAGTATTTT. This encodes CASGGSTDTQYF.